This TCR beta chain was sequenced during a study of blood T cell repertoires in COVID-19. Turning to the study itself: Acute and convalescent COVID-19 specimens originated in the United States, Italy and Spain. The analysed material was cDNA or gDNA that came from T cells, B-cell-depleted T cells, or PBMCs.

In the study's own analysis: Nucleated cell counts were estimated from reference gene primer amplification. Measured with immunoSEQ multiplex PCR; TCRdb has only the in-frame clones, and not every one. V, J and clone size were drawn from that table, and D and trimming were deduced from the DNA. Found here are approximately 140,000 clones, about 76% of them singletons; the top ten hold about an eighth. Looked up from germline, CDR1 is SGDLS and CDR2 is YYNGEE. V lost 0 bases and J lost 3; bases outside the gene matches: 4. The CDR3 runs 16 residues. The chain links TRBV9 to TRBJ1-3; 9 bases map to TRBD1. The sequencing sample was made of peripheral blood. This receptor was taken from a man older than 75 with acute or convalescent COVID-19. This CDR3 is CASSVAGTGLGNTIYF. The CDR3 DNA reads TGTGCCAGCAGCGTAGCGGGGACAGGGCTTGGAAACACCATATATTTT.